The clone carrying this T cell receptor beta chain was recorded once. Germline CDR1 is SGHKS and CDR2 is YYEKEE (reference sequence). Unmatched junction bases numbered 6, after V lost 4 bases and J lost 4 bases. There are 15 residues in the CDR3. The data were obtained in a study of T cell responses to AZD1222 COVID-19 vaccine. Generated by immunoSEQ multiplex PCR, the TCRdb table keeps only in-frame clones and is missing some. Among 90,000 to 150,000 clones listed, 88% were seen once. V usage is TRBV5-5 and J usage is TRBJ1-2; 11 bases align to TRBD1. This receptor was identified in an adult who received the AZD1222 COVID-19 vaccine. Sequenced material: peripheral blood, taken 28 days after the second AZD1222 dose. CDR3 DNA sequence: TGTGCCAGCAGCAATACCGGGACAGGGGGCTATGGCTACACCTTC. Its translation is CASSNTGTGGYGYTF.